The source of this T cell receptor (beta chain) is a study of blood T cell repertoires in COVID-19. Across the study: Sample material is recorded as cDNA or gDNA derived from T cells, B-cell-depleted T cells, or PBMCs.

TCRdb keeps only in-frame clones here, not all; method: immunoSEQ multiplex PCR. In the table there are around 300,000 clones, approximately 88% of which are singletons. Participants came from roughly 23 US areas, aged roughly 18 to 100 years. Sequencing was carried out using PBMCs or T cells enriched from blood (not recorded which). This TCR came from a man aged 25 to 40 who had recovered from COVID-19.

CDR3: CASSLPNRGTEAFF. The CDR3 DNA is TGTGCCAGCAGCCTGCCGAACAGGGGTACTGAAGCTTTCTTT. The rearrangement links TRBV16 to TRBJ1-1; TRBD1 aligns across 7 bases. This CDR3 has 14 residues. Germline trimming cut 4 bases from V and 5 bases from J; bases unmatched to any gene: 7. Germline V gene data show CDR1 as KGHSY and CDR2 as FQNENV.